Listed here are 27 T cell receptor beta chains from one sample, sequenced in a study of blood T cell repertoires in COVID-19. The assay was immunoSEQ multiplex PCR, and TCRdb's table has in-frame clones only and misses some. The profile shows tens of thousands of clones, approximately 85% of them singletons. The specimen sequenced was peripheral blood. The receptors derive from a human donor in a cohort sampled during active COVID-19.

V usage is TRBV9 and J usage is TRBJ1-3; D unresolved. V shed 3 bases and J shed 0 bases, with 16 bases lying between them. Germline V gives CDR1 SGDLS, CDR2 YYNGEE. CDR3 length equals 17 residues. CDR3 bases: TGTGCCAGCAGCGAGTTGGGAGAACAGAACTCTGGAAACACCATATATTTT. As protein: CASSELGEQNSGNTIYF.

The chain recombines TRBV3-1 (or the pseudogene TRBV3-2) with TRBJ2-5; a possible D gene is TRBD1 (5 bases). The CDR3 is 12 amino acids. Trimming left V 3 bases short and J 7 bases short, with 9 bases between. CDR1 is LGHDT, CDR2 YNNKEL, per germline (reference sequence). The CDR3 DNA reads TGTGCCAGCAGCCACCCTAGGGGGACCCAGTACTTC. Amino acids: CASSHPRGTQYF.

The CDR3 here is CASSQDHGRGNRYEQYF. In nucleotides, the CDR3 is TGCGCCAGCAGCCAAGATCACGGGAGAGGGAATCGCTACGAGCAGTACTTC. J is TRBJ2-7 and V is TRBV4-1; maybe TRBD2 (6 bases). From germline, CDR1 is MGHRA and CDR2 YSYEKL. The CDR3 totals 17 residues. Trimming took off 0 bases at V and 3 bases at J, with 18 bases between the two ends.

The rearrangement links TRBV29-1 to TRBJ1-1, with TRBD1 matching over 7 bases. The germline V gene has CDR1 SQVTM and CDR2 ANQGSEA. The CDR3 is made up of 13 amino acids. The V and J ends lost 4 bases and 1 base, in that order; junction bases with no gene match: 3. In nucleotides, the CDR3 is TGCAGCGTTGTGACAGGGACGAACACTGAAGCTTTCTTT. Its protein is CSVVTGTNTEAFF.

The rearrangement links TRBV14 to TRBJ2-1; 7 bases match TRBD2. Per germline, CDR1 SGHDN and CDR2 FVKESK. The ends lost 1 base at V and 5 bases at J; junction bases unmatched: 8. The CDR3 extends over 16 amino acids. CDR3 nucleotide sequence: TGTGCCAGCAGCCAAGCAAGAACGGGGGGTGACAATGAGCAGTTCTTC. The encoded protein is CASSQARTGGDNEQFF.

The rearrangement links TRBV10-3 to TRBJ1-5; unclear D gene. The CDR3 runs 13 residues. Trimming shortened V by 4 bases and J by 5 bases, and 9 bases separated the two germline ends. Germline V gene data show CDR1 as ENHRY and CDR2 as SYGVKD. The DNA of the CDR3 is TGTGCCATCAGTGCCCGGGAGGATCAGCCCCAGCATTTT. Amino acids: CAISAREDQPQHF.

The table lists this clone with a count of one. The V and J genes are TRBV11-3 and TRBJ2-2, with a tentative D call TRBD2 (5 bases). Germline V CDR1 and CDR2: SGHNT, YENEEA. With 3 bases removed from V and 7 bases from J, the gap between germline ends came to 6 bases. This CDR3 spans 12 amino acids. The CDR3 spells CASSLRDGELFF. CDR3 nucleotides: TGTGCCAGCAGCTTGAGGGACGGGGAGCTGTTTTTT.

This chain joins TRBV4-2 and TRBJ2-7; no reliable D call. Deletions cut 4 bases from V and 2 bases from J, with 15 bases between. CDR1 is LGHNA, CDR2 YNFKEQ, per germline. The CDR3 loop spans 15 amino acids. CDR3 in amino acids: CASSRKFDFTYEQYF. CDR3 in DNA: TGTGCCAGCAGCCGAAAATTCGACTTTACCTACGAGCAGTACTTC.

The chain is built from TRBV6-2 or TRBV6-3 and TRBJ2-7; possibly TRBD2 for D (6 bases). V lost 5 bases and J 4 bases, leaving 12 bases between the germline ends. The CDR3 is made up of 13 amino acids. Germline lookup yields CDR1 MNHEY and CDR2 SVGEGT. CDR3 sequence: CASSPGLRYEQYF. The CDR3 DNA sequence: TGTGCCAGCAGTCCGGGACTCAGATACGAGCAGTACTTC.

V and J are TRBV11-2 and TRBJ2-3; 13 nucleotides agree with TRBD2. Germline V gene data show CDR1 as SGHAT and CDR2 as FQNNGV. Trimming took 5 bases from V and 10 from J; bases not matched to a gene: 15. This CDR3 region has 17 residues. The CDR3 spells CASSPLTGTSGVRAQYF. The DNA for the CDR3 is TGTGCCAGCAGCCCTTTGACCGGGACTAGCGGGGTCAGGGCGCAGTATTTT. Full variable domain (rest looked up from reference TRBV11-2 and TRBJ2-3): EAGVAQSPRYKIIEKRQSVAFWCNPISGHATLYWYQQILGQGPKLLIQFQNNGVVDDSQLPKDRFSAERLKGVDSTLKIQPAKLEDSAVYLCASSPLTGTSGVRAQYFGPGTRLTVL.

This clone occurred many times. The genes are TRBV5-1 and TRBJ1-5; D is perhaps TRBD1 (6 bases). The CDR3 spans 14 residues. Trimming pared 0 bases from V and 7 bases from J, leaving 11 bases between. Germline V gene data show CDR1 as SGHRS and CDR2 as YFSETQ. The CDR3 DNA is TGCGCCAGCAGCTTGGCCGCAGGGGAGCAGCCCCAGCATTTT. Amino acid sequence: CASSLAAGEQPQHF.

The table lists this clone with a count of one. The CDR3 is CASSVGLGEGSGANVLTF. The CDR3 DNA reads TGTGCCAGCAGCGTAGGGTTGGGGGAGGGGTCTGGGGCCAACGTCCTGACTTTC. The chain carries TRBV9 and TRBJ2-6, with 7 nucleotides matching TRBD2. With 0 bases clipped from V and 1 base from J, the junction kept 7 bases outside the gene matches. The germline V gene encodes CDR1 SGDLS and CDR2 YYNGEE. CDR3 size: 18 residues.

The gene calls are TRBV4-1 and TRBJ1-1, with 7 bases identical to TRBD1. Germline loops: CDR1 MGHRA, CDR2 YSYEKL. V shed 3 bases, J shed 4 bases, and the junction held 8 bases outside the gene matches. This CDR3 comprises 15 residues. Here the CDR3 DNA reads TGCGCCAGCAGCCATGGTCGAGGGACAGCCACTGAAGCTTTCTTT. This encodes CASSHGRGTATEAFF.

The chain links TRBV4-2 to TRBJ1-6; 7 bases map to TRBD1. J gave up 9 bases and V 1 base, and 12 bases lay outside the gene matches. Germline V gene lookup returns CDR1 LGHNA and CDR2 YNFKEQ. The CDR3 consists of 17 residues. CDR3 region: CASSQVKMTGSSSPLHF. In nucleotides, the CDR3 is TGTGCCAGCAGCCAAGTAAAAATGACAGGGTCTTCTTCACCCCTCCACTTT.

J is TRBJ2-5 and V is TRBV21-1; TRBD1 reflects the table's D call only, with no check against the DNA. TRBV21-1 is assigned pseudogene status. The CDR3 extends over 15 amino acids. The CDR3 is CASSSTGAPQETQYF. The DNA of the CDR3 is TGTGCCAGCAGCAGCACAGGGGCCCCACAAGAGACCCAGTACTTC.

The rearrangement joins TRBV6-1 to TRBJ1-2, with D perhaps TRBD1 (5 bases). Germline CDR1 reads MNHNS; CDR2 reads SASEGT. The CDR3 length is 15 residues. Trimming took 0 bases from V and 8 from J, leaving 16 bases between them. The CDR3 loop reads CASSEALGHQYGYTF. DNA of the CDR3: TGTGCCAGCAGTGAAGCCCTCGGACATCAATACGGCTACACCTTC.

The V and J genes are TRBV5-6 and TRBJ2-6; TRBD1 matches 10 bases. The V gene's germline CDR1 is SGHDT and CDR2 YYEEEE. The junction had 9 bases not matched to a gene; V was cut back by 4 bases and J by 2 bases. This CDR3 region has 18 residues. The DNA of the CDR3 is TGTGCCAGCAGCCTTTACCCCGGGACAGGGGCTGGGGCCAACGTCCTGACTTTC. Translated, it gives CASSLYPGTGAGANVLTF.

V usage is TRBV19 and J usage is TRBJ2-1; 12 bases match TRBD2. V shed 6 bases, J shed 4 bases, and the junction held 1 base outside the gene matches. The germline V gene encodes CDR1 LNHDA and CDR2 SQIVND (reference sequence). The CDR3 covers 14 residues. CDR3 residues: CASSLAGGYNEQFF. In nucleotides, the CDR3 is TGTGCCAGTAGCCTAGCGGGGGGGTACAATGAGCAGTTCTTC.

The V gene is TRBV9, the J gene TRBJ2-1; 8 nucleotides match TRBD2. This CDR3 is 17 amino acids long. V dropped 3 bases and J dropped 4; count of bases not matched to a gene: 12. The germline gives CDR1 SGDLS, CDR2 YYNGEE. The CDR3 sequence is CASSAHSLAGGYNEQFF. CDR3 in DNA: TGTGCCAGCAGCGCGCACTCACTCGCGGGGGGATACAATGAGCAGTTCTTC.

The chain links TRBV12-5 to TRBJ1-1; D is uncertain. Germline CDR1 reads LGHNT; CDR2 reads FRNRAP. The CDR3 is 15 amino acids. V lost 0 bases, J lost 1 base, and 9 bases lay in between. CDR3 nucleotides: TGTGCTAGTGGTTTGGTAATGGGCAGGAACACTGAAGCTTTCTTT. It yields the protein CASGLVMGRNTEAFF.

This clone was observed a single time. J is TRBJ1-4 and V is TRBV28; 8 bases agree with TRBD1. V dropped 5 bases and J dropped 0; count of bases not matched to a gene: 8. The CDR3 is 17 amino acids. Germline V gives CDR1 MDHEN, CDR2 SYDVKM. The CDR3 reads CASSDSTGAATNEKLFF. CDR3 nucleotides: TGTGCCAGCAGTGATTCGACAGGGGCAGCAACTAATGAAAAACTGTTTTTT.

Notes on this clone: The identical CDR3 is also encoded by other nucleotide sequences in the sample. The V gene is TRBV5-1, the J gene TRBJ2-7; 12 bases line up with TRBD2. The CDR3 loop spans 15 amino acids. J was trimmed by 1 base and V by 1 base; bases with no gene match: 0. Germline CDR1 SGHRS, CDR2 YFSETQ. CDR3 residues: CASSLTSGGSYEQYF. CDR3 coding DNA: TGCGCCAGCAGCTTGACTAGCGGGGGGTCCTACGAGCAGTACTTC.

The chain is built from TRBV4-1 and TRBJ2-2; 10 bases fit TRBD1. V trimming: 3 bases; J trimming: 7 bases; junction bases outside the gene matches: 8. The CDR3 contains 16 residues. CDR1 is MGHRA and CDR2 is YSYEKL in the germline V gene. CDR3 residues: CASSHWDRGSNGELFF. In DNA form, the CDR3 reads TGCGCCAGCAGCCACTGGGACAGGGGTTCGAACGGGGAGCTGTTTTTT.

The V and J genes are TRBV10-3 and TRBJ2-3, with D perhaps TRBD2 (5 bases). From germline, CDR1 is ENHRY and CDR2 SYGVKD. V lost 2 bases and J 0 bases, leaving 15 bases between the germline ends. The length of the CDR3 is 17 residues. DNA for the CDR3: TGTGCCATCAGTGAGAGATTGGGGAGCGCTAGCACAGATACGCAGTATTTT. This translates into CAISERLGSASTDTQYF.

The chain carries TRBV28 and TRBJ2-5, with 8 bases that match TRBD1. V lost 3 bases to trimming and J lost 1 base; unmatched junction nucleotides: 1. CDR1 is MDHEN and CDR2 is SYDVKM in the germline V gene. The CDR3 consists of 14 residues. In DNA form, the CDR3 reads TGTGCCAGCAGTTTCACAGGGGGCCAAGAGACCCAGTACTTC. It codes for CASSFTGGQETQYF. Complete variable domain (other parts from reference TRBV28 and TRBJ2-5): DVKVTQSSRYLVKRTGEKVFLECVQDMDHENMFWYRQDPGLGLRLIYFSYDVKMKEKGDIPEGYSVSREKKERFSLILESASTNQTSMYLCASSFTGGQETQYFGPGTRLLVL.

The J gene is TRBJ2-7, the V gene TRBV18, with 7 positions matching TRBD1. From germline, CDR1 is KGHSH and CDR2 LQKENI. This CDR3 region has 14 residues. Trimming cost V 3 bases and J 1 base; bases outside gene matches: 3. The DNA of the CDR3 is TGTGCCAGCTCACCCCAGGGACAGTCCTACGAGCAGTACTTC. Protein product: CASSPQGQSYEQYF.

V usage is TRBV6-1 and J usage is TRBJ1-2, with 9 positions matching TRBD1. CDR1 MNHNS and CDR2 SASEGT come from the germline V gene. The length of the CDR3 is 15 residues. J gave up 3 bases and V 3 bases, and 5 bases lay outside the gene matches. CDR3 bases: TGTGCCAGCAGTGACCAACAGGGGGCGGACTATGGCTACACCTTC. It is translated as CASSDQQGADYGYTF.